This T cell receptor beta chain was observed in a study of cytomegalovirus exposure and HLA in healthy donors (dated by TCRdb to 2016 to 2017). Background for the entire study: According to an earlier analysis of 587 of the donors, roughly 180 million T cells yielded roughly 100 million unique TCR beta sequences and less than 300 Gb of sequence data. To predict cytomegalovirus infection status, the study brought together high-throughput TCR immunosequencing, statistical association of individual TCRs with disease status, and machine learning. To decide whether each TCR beta V gene segment behaved as functional or pseudogenic, an earlier analysis of over 500 of the donors relied on high-throughput TCR beta sequencing. On average, roughly 240,000 unique TCR beta nucleotide sequences were sequenced per donor among 398 genotyped donors of the cohort, with around 19% of those sequences being non-productive. All discovery cohort repertoires had been generated using a single sequencing platform. The number of typed donors differed by locus: roughly 620-630 for A, B, C, DRB1 and DQB1; approximately 540 for DQA1; approximately 600 for DPA1; and 450 to 480 for DPB1. Approximately 300 gigabases of sequencing data and 70 million to 100 million unique TCR sequences made up an early release that covered 500 to 700 HLA-typed donors. Several DR-DQ haplotypes were treated as single units for association and clustering because of strong linkage in the cohort. HLA typing covered class I and class II loci at four-digit resolution. A later genetic analysis took genome-wide SNP genotypes for about three fifths of the roughly 700 donors and used that subset as a discovery cohort. To study patterns of TCR occurrence, a later analysis re-analyzed previously published TCR beta repertoires from around 670 donors and added high-resolution HLA genotyping. Using immunosequencing, the study profiled T cell repertoires from 500 to 800 subjects and related those repertoires to cytomegalovirus serostatus. Besides the first cohort of 550 to 750 subjects, a separate validation cohort made up of over 95 different subjects was used. Rather than using new phenotypic data, the later analysis identified candidate immune exposures from TCR beta sequences and from how often those sequences occurred across donors. Among the roughly 400 genotyped donors, approximately 81% belonged to the genetic ancestry cluster associated with self-reported Caucasian donors. The study aimed to test whether cataloging public T cell receptors could reveal signatures of past pathogen exposure. Alongside the repertoire data, information on donor age, sex, ethnicity and CMV serostatus was compiled.

Per the germline V gene, SGHVS is the CDR1 and FQNEAQ is the CDR2. Trimming removed 7 bases from V and 4 bases from J, leaving 17 bases between the germline ends. The CDR3 measures 14 amino acids from cysteine to phenylalanine. Just CDR3 DNA is preserved here, 42 bases in frame from base 1. Comments on this clone: Its antigen target is currently unknown. No much larger clonotype is one base removed from it; base qualities were not supplied.

Library generation was performed with the immunoSEQ multiplex PCR assay. For the multiplex PCR, a mixture combining 60 forward primers for TCR Vbeta segments and 13 reverse primers for TCR Jbeta segments was used. The CDR3 region of rearranged TCR beta genes was amplified from genomic DNA by a multiplex PCR assay. The Illumina HiSeq System was used to sequence the amplified TCR beta libraries as 87-base-pair reads. The study's processing was this. A later analysis counted approximately 76 million unique TCR beta chains across the roughly 700 repertoires, and 10 million to 12 million of these chains were shared by at least two donors. Raw reads were error-corrected and collapsed into unique sequences with a nearest-neighbor algorithm that merged closely related sequences to remove PCR and sequencing errors. Alignment of CDR3 sequences to IMGT reference sequences was used to assign V, D and J gene segments. Each retained sequence needed at least a six-nucleotide match to both a V gene segment and a J gene segment. A rearrangement was called productive if the CDR3 had no stop codons and remained in frame with V and J, and every other rearrangement was called non-productive. Following IMGT convention, CDR3 was defined as the stretch from the second conserved V-encoded cysteine to the conserved J-encoded phenylalanine. In an earlier analysis of more than 550 of the donors, sequences lacking an unambiguous match to a single V gene segment were excluded. In an earlier analysis of about 590 of the donors, a V segment was called functional when productive rearrangements were above 56.7%, and segregating when the standard deviation between donors exceeded 5%. To diagnose cytomegalovirus status from the catalog of TCR beta chain sequences, a statistical classification framework was built. In a later analysis, TCR nucleotide sequences were compared against IMGT/GENE-DB human TR gene sequences so that V and J genes could be assigned. Using the TCRdist pipeline, a later analysis assigned CDR3 sequences along with most-parsimonious VDJ recombination scenarios. In a later analysis, every TCR beta chain was defined by the combination of its CDR3 amino acid sequence and its V-gene family, and reads without a unique V-gene family were dropped. As a way to deal with suspected cross-contamination and a sequencing artifact, a later analysis dropped approximately 590 nucleotide sequences that were highly shared and had low generation probability. In a later analysis, a clonal expansion index was calculated for each public chain from normalized within-repertoire ranks of inferred template counts. In a later analysis, generation probabilities were computed using a VDJ recombination model fitted to out-of-frame rearrangements, and the results were checked against IGoR. In a later analysis, TCR-TCR, TCR-HLA and TCR-CMV co-occurrence was scored with hypergeometric tests, and a repertoire-size bias correction was applied to TCR pairs. False discovery rates were estimated in a later analysis by permuting HLA or CMV assignments 20 times. In a later analysis, co-occurring TCRs were grouped using DBSCAN, and TCRdist sequence similarity was added for clustering within HLA-allele-positive subsets. Repertoires with fewer than 30,000 or more than 120,000 public chains, plus five repertoires with anomalous nucleotide sharing, were excluded from co-occurrence clustering. TCRdb carries this immuneACCESS record with in-frame sequences only. Its versions omit some clonotypes, under half of them owing to an unresolved V gene in the studies checked, with the rest unexplained. V and J calls and clone size are those listed in that table; D and trimming were worked out from the DNA. A total of roughly 100,000 clones appear in this sample, 83% of them only once. Roughly 6.1% of the sample comes from the top ten.

Overall study results and their limits: According to a later genetic analysis, donors in an Asian-associated ancestry cluster had fewer N-insertions in productive TCRs than the roughly 670-donor mean. A later analysis found that most CMV-associated TCR beta chains appeared HLA-restricted, with HLA associations seemingly driven largely by CMV exposure. Several of the top co-occurrence clusters appeared to be linked to parvovirus B19, influenza, CMV and Epstein-Barr virus, according to a later analysis. In a later analysis, the rate of TCR association differed among HLA loci, with DRB1 alleles having the most associated TCRs and HLA-C alleles having the fewest. V-gene and J-gene trimming of TCR beta chains was associated with a missense DCLRE1C variant in a later genetic analysis, and the association was replicated in an independent cohort. Because HLA typing was missing for some donors at each locus, association tests included only the typed subset. In a later analysis, HLA-associated TCR beta chains showed more clonal expansion and lower generation probabilities than non-associated chains that were equally common. A cluster of highly shared sequence variants was judged likely to represent a technical artifact of the sequencing pipeline. When HLA alleles, especially DR and DQ, strongly co-occurred, attributing TCR associations to individual alleles was difficult. According to the authors, the approach could potentially be generalized to other disease states and immunological phenotypes. Three of the identified cytomegalovirus-associated TCR beta chains were confirmed in vitro to be specific for cytomegalovirus antigens. A further reported finding was that TCR beta sequences accurately predicted the HLA-A and HLA-B alleles for most subjects in the first cohort. Correlated functional status among segregating V segments might be attributable to linkage disequilibrium, but an unknown experimental factor could not be ruled out. While some public TCRs were present in many individuals, most TCR sequences turned up only very rarely across donors. Because counts were too low, roughly 16 rarely observed V segments, including chromosome 9 orphons, were left out of the earlier analysis of 587 of the donors. Cytomegalovirus status was reported to be diagnosed by the classifier with high specificity and sensitivity in both the original and validation cohorts. In an earlier analysis of some 550 of the donors, most TCR beta V segments were observed in productive rearrangements about 87% or about 30% of the time, broadly matching IMGT annotations. The study gave a list of under 200 TCR beta chains associated with cytomegalovirus. Only TCR beta chains were sequenced in this cohort, and the absence of alpha or paired-chain data limited detectable features. CMV serostatus was the only immune exposure information available for the cohort. A later analysis associated 16,951 TCR beta sequences with specific HLA alleles at a false discovery rate of 0.05. Some IMGT-functional V segments, including TRBV6-2 and TRBV6-3, could not be told apart with the 87-base-pair reads, so those segments were excluded. The presence/absence analyses assumed that sequencing depth was roughly uniform across donors, and that assumption may not be true.

The cohort was made up of roughly 670 healthy bone marrow donors. At the time of sampling, all cohort members were nominally healthy, though unrecorded immune exposures were likely present. The donor tested CMV seronegative and was one of the 352 seronegative cohort members. A peripheral blood sample was collected from each donor, and TCR beta sequencing was performed on peripheral blood mononuclear cells. The Qiagen DNeasy Blood Extraction Kit was used to extract genomic DNA from the blood cell samples. The sequence was collected from a man aged 18 to 29 in good health and CMV-seronegative. The chain is assembled from TRBV7-8 and TRBJ2-7; the D gene is perhaps TRBD2, from 5 matching bases. Sequencing input: PBMCs. The CDR3: CASTIRGGVYEQYF. The DNA sequence is as follows: TGTGCCAGCACCATACGAGGAGGTGTGTACGAGCAGTACTTC.